Described below is a single TCR beta chain sequence and its context. This sample was included in a study of blood T cell repertoires in COVID-19. Across the study: The origin of the acute and convalescent COVID-19 samples was the United States, Italy and Spain. PBMCs, B-cell-depleted T cells, or T cells were the source of the cDNA or gDNA that made up the material.

In the authors' methods: Using reference gene primer amplification, nucleated cell counts were estimated. Measured with immunoSEQ multiplex PCR; TCRdb has only the in-frame clones, and not every one. The V and J calls and clone size come from that table; D and trimming were worked out from the DNA. The sample yields under 350,000 clones, 85% to 90% seen once. The CDR3 runs 15 residues. Germline assignment: CDR1 SEHNR and CDR2 FQNEAQ (reference sequence). V was pared by 5 bases and J by 2 bases, with 16 bases between. What was sequenced was peripheral blood. This chain connects TRBV7-9 to TRBJ2-7; possibly TRBD1 for D (6 bases). The sequence came from a man aged 35 to 55 with acute or convalescent COVID-19. This chain's CDR3 is CASSALGTPTYEQYF. DNA for the CDR3: TGTGCCAGCAGCGCGTTGGGGACACCGACCTACGAGCAGTACTTC.